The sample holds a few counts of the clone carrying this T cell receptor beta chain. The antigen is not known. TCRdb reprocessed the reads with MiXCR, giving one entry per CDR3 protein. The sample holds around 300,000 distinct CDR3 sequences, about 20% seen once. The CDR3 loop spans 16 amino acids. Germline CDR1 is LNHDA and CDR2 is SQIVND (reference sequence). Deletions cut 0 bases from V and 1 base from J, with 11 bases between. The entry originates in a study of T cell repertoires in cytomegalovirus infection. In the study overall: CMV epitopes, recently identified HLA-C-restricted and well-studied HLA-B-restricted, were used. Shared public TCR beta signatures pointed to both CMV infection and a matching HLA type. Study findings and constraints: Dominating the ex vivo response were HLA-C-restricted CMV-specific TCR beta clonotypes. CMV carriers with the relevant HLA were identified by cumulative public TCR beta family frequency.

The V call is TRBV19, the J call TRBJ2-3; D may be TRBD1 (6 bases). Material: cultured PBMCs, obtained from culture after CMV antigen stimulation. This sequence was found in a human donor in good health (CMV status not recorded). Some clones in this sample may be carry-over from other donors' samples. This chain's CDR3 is CASSIDRGGRTDTQYF. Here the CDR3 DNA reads TGTGCCAGTAGTATAGACAGGGGTGGTCGCACAGATACGCAGTATTTT.